The 2 T cell receptor beta chains below come from one sample, sequenced in a study of T cell responses to AZD1222 COVID-19 vaccine. Using immunoSEQ multiplex PCR, the repertoire was profiled, and TCRdb retains in-frame clones only, with some absent. Among 150,000 to 200,000 clones listed, 85% to 95% were seen once. The sequencing here drew on peripheral blood, taken on day 0 of AZD1222 vaccination. Receptor source: an adult in good health.

The chain joins TRBV5-5 to TRBJ1-5; possible D gene TRBD1, 6 bases. This CDR3 has 16 amino acids. Germline CDR1 and CDR2: SGHKS and YYEKEE (reference sequence). V was cut by 3 bases and J by 1 base, with 14 bases left in between. CDR3 DNA sequence: TGTGCCAGCAGCTGGGGGGCCAAGGGGAGCAATCAGCCCCAGCATTTT. It specifies CASSWGAKGSNQPQHF.

V is TRBV7-3 and J is TRBJ2-6; D is possibly TRBD1 (6 bases). Trimming stripped 0 bases from V and 2 bases from J, with 14 bases between. This CDR3 comprises 18 residues. CDR1 is SGHTA, CDR2 FQGTGA, per germline. The CDR3 loop is CASSLTPSGAAGANVLTF. DNA of the CDR3: TGTGCCAGCAGCTTAACGCCTTCAGGGGCGGCTGGGGCCAACGTCCTGACTTTC.